This TCR beta chain was identified during a study of T-cell reconstitution after alpha-beta-depleted transplantation in children. Study results and caveats: By one year post-transplant, T-cell counts and diversity largely arose from T cells that were newly produced. Recipient T cells and thymic progenitors that survived were the source of the high TCRbeta diversity seen at day 60 in some patients. Several hundred expanded graft clones reportedly gave rise to the alpha-beta T cells present about two months after transplant.

Germline CDR1 reads SGHTA; CDR2 reads FQGNSA. This CDR3 contains 15 residues. V gave up 1 base and J gave up 7 bases, with 14 bases separating them. There are a few counts of this clonotype. Its specificity is not known. Researchers prepared the TCRbeta library using unique molecular identifiers, the study reports. MiXCR, applied by TCRdb to the PCR reads, yields one record per CDR3 protein. Of about 580,000 distinct CDR3 sequences in the sample, 23% were seen once. The receptor's source is a boy less than two years old who had a stem cell transplant for acute myeloid leukemia, so the T cells may come from the graft donor. Sequencing was performed on PBMCs, mostly from graft donor cells, taken 360 days after TCRalphabeta/CD19-depleted stem cell transplant. The rearrangement uses TRBV7-2 and TRBJ1-5, with a possible D match to TRBD1 (5 bases). The DNA for the CDR3 is TGTGCCAGCAGCTTAGTCCGGGACTTAGGGCAGCCCCAGCATTTT. Its translation is CASSLVRDLGQPQHF.